These 26 T cell receptor beta chains came from one sample sequenced in a study of vaccination and CD4 T cells after COVID-19. Treatment here: approximately 9-day PBMC culture with coronavirus spike peptide pools or control peptides (ViraFEST assay). The unexposed donor provided CD4+ T cells, which were taken before the COVID-19 pandemic (2011-2018). No cognate antigen is known for these TCRs. Sequence data for DNA of cultured CD4+ T cells were generated by the Oncomine TCR Beta short-read assay. TCRdb re-analysed the PCR reads in MiXCR, keeping a single row per CDR3 protein. Of 5,000 to 7,000 distinct CDR3 sequences in the sample, about 34% were seen once. Input material: CD4+ T cells from blood, cultured in vitro. Source of these receptors: a human donor in good health.

This clonotype was seen a handful of times. The CDR3 here is CASSSTGGGTEAFF. The CDR3 bases are TGTGCCAGCAGCTCGACAGGGGGCGGCACTGAAGCTTTCTTT. The gene calls are TRBV7-3 and TRBJ1-1, with 10 bases fitting TRBD1. Trimming took 4 bases from V and 4 from J; bases not matched to a gene: 3. Looked up from germline, CDR1 is SGHTA and CDR2 is FQGTGA. CDR3 length: 14 residues.

This chain joins TRBV7-2 and TRBJ2-5; weak D call: TRBD2 (6 bases). Germline CDR1 and CDR2: SGHTA and FQGNSA. Trimming cost V 2 bases and J 5 bases, with 12 bases left between them. This CDR3 is built from 14 residues. The CDR3 DNA reads as TGTGCCAGCAGCTTAAGCCGGGGAGGCGAGACCCAGTACTTC. Amino acid sequence: CASSLSRGGETQYF.

This clonotype was detected only a few times. The chain couples TRBV4-2 to TRBJ2-3; possible D gene TRBD2, 5 bases. Germline CDR1 LGHNA, CDR2 YNFKEQ. The CDR3 extends over 13 amino acids. The ends were cut back, 1 base at V and 3 bases at J, with 5 bases in the middle. CDR3 DNA: TGTGCCAGCAGCCAAGCGGGAACAGATACGCAGTATTTT. Translation: CASSQAGTDTQYF.

This clonotype was counted only a few times. The chain has TRBV20-1 and TRBJ1-4; unclear D gene. The CDR3 is 14 amino acids. Trimming pared 0 bases from V and 8 bases from J, leaving 13 bases between. Per the germline V gene, CDR1 is DFQATT and CDR2 is SNEGSKA (reference sequence). The CDR3 is CSARDTGTEEKLFF. The DNA of the CDR3 is TGCAGTGCTAGAGATACGGGTACTGAGGAAAAACTGTTTTTT.

The chain links TRBV20-1 to TRBJ2-3, with 12 bases that match TRBD2. The trim removed 6 bases at V and 3 bases at J, leaving 4 bases unmatched. Germline V gene lookup returns CDR1 DFQATT and CDR2 SNEGSKA (reference sequence). The CDR3 length is 14 residues. DNA for the CDR3: TGCAGTGCGCTCACTAGCGGGGGGACAGATACGCAGTATTTT. Protein product: CSALTSGGTDTQYF.

For the CDR3, the DNA is TGTGCCAGCAGCTTAACGTTACGGACAACCCTCCACTTT. Amino acid sequence: CASSLTLRTTLHF. The rearrangement uses TRBV7-3 and TRBJ1-6; D might be TRBD1 (5 bases). V was shortened by 0 bases and J by 14 bases, with 11 bases between the two germline ends. Germline V gene sequence: CDR1 SGHTA, CDR2 FQGTGA. CDR3 length: 13 amino acids.

This rearrangement joins TRBV5-1 to TRBJ2-1; D unresolved. Trimming cost V 0 bases and J 7 bases, with 11 bases left between them. Germline CDR1 and CDR2: SGHRS and YFSETQ. CDR3 length equals 14 residues. The CDR3 region is CASSLAALPNEQFF. In nucleotides, the CDR3 is TGCGCCAGCAGCTTGGCTGCCTTACCTAATGAGCAGTTCTTC.

This clonotype rates as medium-sized. The rearrangement joins TRBV20-1 to TRBJ1-2; D is perhaps TRBD1 (5 bases). This CDR3 is 12 amino acids long. The V end was cut by 7 bases, the J end by 6 bases, with 15 bases between. Germline CDR1 DFQATT, CDR2 SNEGSKA (reference sequence). CDR3 nucleotide sequence: TGCAGTGGTAGTACGGGGCTGGATGGCTACACCTTC. As protein: CSGSTGLDGYTF.

In this sample, this clonotype turned up once. The J gene is TRBJ2-5, the V gene TRBV7-3, with TRBD1 matching over 7 bases. This CDR3 is built from 13 residues. The ends lost 5 bases at V and 3 bases at J; junction bases unmatched: 3. CDR1 and CDR2 (germline): SGHTA, FQGTGA. Here the CDR3 DNA reads TGTGCCAGCAGCGTAGGACAGGAAGAGACCCAGTACTTC. It is translated as CASSVGQEETQYF.

The chain recombines TRBV20-1 with TRBJ1-2; tentatively, D is TRBD1 (5 bases). Trimming shortened V by 4 bases and J by 9 bases, and 18 bases separated the two germline ends. The germline V gene has CDR1 DFQATT and CDR2 SNEGSKA (reference sequence). The CDR3 spans 13 residues. For the CDR3, the DNA is TGCAGTGCTAAGGCAGGGCTTTATGGAAGCTACACCTTC. Protein: CSAKAGLYGSYTF.

Judged by abundance, this clonotype is medium-sized. This sequence joins TRBV20-1 and TRBJ2-1; D call uncertain. The V end lost 1 base, the J end lost 0 bases, and 10 bases lay between the germline ends. The CDR3 has 15 amino acids. Germline lookup yields CDR1 DFQATT and CDR2 SNEGSKA (reference sequence). As DNA, the CDR3 is TGCAGTGCTAGAGTGGGGATTCCCTCCTACAATGAGCAGTTCTTC. This gives the protein CSARVGIPSYNEQFF.

This clonotype was seen more than once but under ten times. This rearrangement joins TRBV6-5 to TRBJ1-5; unclear D gene. Germline V gene data show CDR1 as MNHEY and CDR2 as SVGAGI. This CDR3 spans 13 amino acids. V was clipped by 2 bases and J by 0 bases, with 2 bases between them. CDR3 nucleotides: TGTGCCAGCAGTTACGATAGCAATCAGCCCCAGCATTTT. The encoded protein is CASSYDSNQPQHF.

The V and J genes are TRBV4-2 and TRBJ1-1; D unresolved. This CDR3 has 14 amino acids. Looked up from germline, CDR1 is LGHNA and CDR2 is YNFKEQ. V lost 0 bases to trimming and J lost 5 bases, with 10 bases between them. The CDR3 bases are TGTGCCAGCAGCCAAGATCTGTGGGGTACTGAAGCTTTCTTT. Translated: CASSQDLWGTEAFF.

The chain is built from TRBV28 and TRBJ2-5, with TRBD2 matching over 8 bases. Germline loops: CDR1 MDHEN, CDR2 SYDVKM. Losses at the gene ends were 7 bases for V and 5 bases for J; bases not matched to a gene: 12. CDR3 size: 15 residues. The CDR3 coding sequence is TGTGCCAGCACCCCCGGGGGGGGGGCTTTGGAGACCCAGTACTTC. The encoded protein is CASTPGGGALETQYF.

This clonotype was counted between two and nine times. The chain carries TRBV2 and TRBJ2-5; D might be TRBD2 (5 bases). The V end lost 5 bases, the J end lost 8 bases, and 6 bases lay between the germline ends. The CDR3 sequence is 10 residues long. In germline, CDR1 is SNHLY, CDR2 FYNNEI. CDR3 sequence reads: CASSLATQYF. The CDR3 coding sequence is TGTGCCAGCAGTCTAGCTACCCAGTACTTC.

This clonotype was counted a single time. A much bigger clone sits one base away, suggesting this may be a read error. The CDR3 ends on some other residue instead of the conserved phenylalanine or tryptophan, so this is likely a read error. J is TRBJ2-5 and V is TRBV5-4, with D hard to call. The CDR3 consists of 14 residues. Germline assignment: CDR1 SGHNT and CDR2 YYREEE (reference sequence). The germline V and J ends were trimmed by 0 bases and 2 bases, with 8 bases remaining between them. The CDR3 DNA reads as TGTGCCAGCAGCTTGGGAAATTCGCAAGAGACCCAGTACTCC. The encoded protein is CASSLGNSQETQYS.

This clonotype occurred a few times. CDR3: CASSIARGNQPQHF. In DNA form, the CDR3 reads TGTGCCAGTAGTATAGCTAGGGGCAATCAGCCCCAGCATTTT. The genes are TRBV19 and TRBJ1-5; the D is unclear. This CDR3 comprises 14 residues. Between the trimmed V and J ends, which lost 1 base and 2 bases, there was a span of 6 bases. Germline V gene data show CDR1 as LNHDA and CDR2 as SQIVND (reference sequence).

This clonotype was counted a few times. The J gene is TRBJ2-5, the V gene TRBV2, with D perhaps matching TRBD2 (6 bases). This CDR3 has 14 amino acids. V was cut by 5 bases and J by 2 bases, with 12 bases left in between. Looked up from germline, CDR1 is SNHLY and CDR2 is FYNNEI. The CDR3: CASSPPGVQETQYF. As DNA, the CDR3 is TGTGCCAGCAGTCCCCCGGGAGTACAAGAGACCCAGTACTTC. Drawing the rest from reference TRBV2 and TRBJ2-5, the complete variable domain is EPEVTQTPSHQVTQMGQEVILRCVPISNHLYFYWYRQILGQKVEFLVSFYNNEISEKSEIFDDQFSVERPDGSNFTLKIRSTKLEDSAMYFCASSPPGVQETQYFGPGTRLLVL.

The chain joins TRBV10-1 to TRBJ2-5; D is uncertain. Trimming cost V 10 bases and J 5 bases, with 11 bases left between them. The CDR3 is made up of 11 amino acids. CDR1 is WNHNN and CDR2 is SYGVQD in the germline V gene (reference sequence). The CDR3 nucleotides read TGCGCCAACAGCGATGGTGAGACCCAGTACTTC. This codes for CANSDGETQYF.

This clonotype was observed a handful of times. V gene TRBV6-1 combines with J gene TRBJ1-1; D not resolved. CDR1 is MNHNS and CDR2 is SASEGT in the germline V gene. The CDR3 covers 13 residues. V lost 6 bases and J lost 5, with 13 bases in between. This CDR3 is CASRSRPWTEAFF. The CDR3 DNA reads TGTGCCAGCAGATCCAGGCCGTGGACTGAAGCTTTCTTT.

The chain links TRBV20-1 to TRBJ2-6; possibly TRBD1 or TRBD2 for D (6 bases each). This CDR3 has 16 amino acids. V lost 6 bases and J lost 0, with 15 bases in between. The germline CDR1 and CDR2 sequences are DFQATT and SNEGSKA (reference sequence). This CDR3 is CSAPRDTYSGANVLTF. The CDR3 DNA is TGCAGTGCCCCGCGGGACACCTACTCTGGGGCCAACGTCCTGACTTTC.

The rearrangement uses TRBV7-9 and TRBJ1-1, with 8 bases fitting TRBD1. The germline V gene has CDR1 SEHNR and CDR2 FQNEAQ (reference sequence). CDR3 length equals 13 residues. Unmatched junction bases numbered 1, after V lost 3 bases and J lost 4 bases. The CDR3 is CASSFTGGTEAFF. For the CDR3, the DNA is TGTGCCAGCAGCTTCACAGGGGGCACTGAAGCTTTCTTT.

This clonotype was seen more than once but under ten times. The chain joins TRBV10-3 to TRBJ2-4; D possibly corresponds to TRBD2 (5 bases). The germline CDR1 and CDR2 sequences are ENHRY and SYGVKD. Deletions cut 6 bases from V and 6 bases from J, with 15 bases between. The CDR3 is 14 amino acids. CDR3 coding DNA: TGTGCCATCAGCCCGGGGTCACCCCTAAACATTCAGTACTTC. Translated, it gives CAISPGSPLNIQYF.

This clonotype came up a few times. V and J are TRBV20-1 and TRBJ1-1; possible D gene TRBD1, 5 bases. This CDR3 comprises 13 residues. V lost 2 bases and J lost 7, with 14 bases in between. The germline CDR1 and CDR2 sequences are DFQATT and SNEGSKA (reference sequence). The CDR3 sequence is CSARHRRRSEAFF. CDR3 DNA: TGCAGTGCTAGACACAGGAGACGCAGTGAAGCTTTCTTT.

The J gene is TRBJ1-2, the V gene TRBV19; a weak D match, TRBD1 (5 bases). Germline V lookup: CDR1 LNHDA, CDR2 SQIVND (reference sequence). With 6 bases removed from V and 2 bases from J, the gap between germline ends came to 16 bases. The CDR3 totals 15 residues. CDR3 DNA sequence: TGTGCCAGTAGACCCACGCGGGACCTCAACTATGGCTACACCTTC. Translation: CASRPTRDLNYGYTF.

The J gene is TRBJ2-1, the V gene TRBV5-1; D might be TRBD2 (6 bases). Trimming removed 3 bases from V and 7 bases from J, with 14 bases in between. CDR1 and CDR2 (germline): SGHRS, YFSETQ. CDR3 length equals 14 residues. DNA for the CDR3: TGCGCCAGCAGCTCCGGAGGGTTGGGTAATGAGCAGTTCTTC. Protein: CASSSGGLGNEQFF.